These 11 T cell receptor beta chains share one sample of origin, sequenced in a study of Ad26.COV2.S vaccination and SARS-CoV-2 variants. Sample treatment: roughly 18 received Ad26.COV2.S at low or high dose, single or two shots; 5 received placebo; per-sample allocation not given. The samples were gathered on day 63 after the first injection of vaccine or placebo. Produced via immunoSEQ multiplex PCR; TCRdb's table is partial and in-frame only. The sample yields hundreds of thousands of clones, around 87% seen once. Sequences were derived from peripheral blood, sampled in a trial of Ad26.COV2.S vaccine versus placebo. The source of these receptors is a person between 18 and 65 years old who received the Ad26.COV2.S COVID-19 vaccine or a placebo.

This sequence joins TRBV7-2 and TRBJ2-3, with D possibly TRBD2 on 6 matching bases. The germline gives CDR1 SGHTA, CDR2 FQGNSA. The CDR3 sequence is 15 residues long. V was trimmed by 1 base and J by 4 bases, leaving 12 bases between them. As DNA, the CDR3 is TGTGCCAGCAGCTTAGAGGCCAGGGAGGCAGATACGCAGTATTTT. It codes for CASSLEAREADTQYF.

DNA of the CDR3: TGCGCCAGCAGCCAAGATCCGGCTGGAGCTAGCACAGATACGCAGTATTTT. Its protein is CASSQDPAGASTDTQYF. The V and J genes are TRBV4-1 and TRBJ2-3; D not resolved. Germline CDR1 reads MGHRA; CDR2 reads YSYEKL. The CDR3 consists of 17 residues. Trimming pared 0 bases from V and 0 bases from J, leaving 13 bases between.

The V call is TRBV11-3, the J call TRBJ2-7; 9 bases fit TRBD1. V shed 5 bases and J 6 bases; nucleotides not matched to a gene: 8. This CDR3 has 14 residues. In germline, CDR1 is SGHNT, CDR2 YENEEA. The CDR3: CASSPPGQGGEQYF. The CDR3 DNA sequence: TGTGCCAGCAGCCCCCCGGGACAGGGAGGCGAGCAGTACTTC.

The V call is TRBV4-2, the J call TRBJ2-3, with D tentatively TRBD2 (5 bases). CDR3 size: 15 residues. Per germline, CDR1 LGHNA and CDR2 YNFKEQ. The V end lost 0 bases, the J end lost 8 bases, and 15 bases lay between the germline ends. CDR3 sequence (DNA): TGTGCCAGCAGCCAAGATCCAAGCACGGGGAGTACGCAGTATTTT. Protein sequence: CASSQDPSTGSTQYF.

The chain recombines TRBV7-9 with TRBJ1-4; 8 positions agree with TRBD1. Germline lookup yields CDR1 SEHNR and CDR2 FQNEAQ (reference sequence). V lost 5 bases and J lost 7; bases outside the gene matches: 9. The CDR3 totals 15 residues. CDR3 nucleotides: TGTGCCAGCAGCCCCAGACAGGGGTCAAGTGAAAAACTGTTTTTT. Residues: CASSPRQGSSEKLFF.

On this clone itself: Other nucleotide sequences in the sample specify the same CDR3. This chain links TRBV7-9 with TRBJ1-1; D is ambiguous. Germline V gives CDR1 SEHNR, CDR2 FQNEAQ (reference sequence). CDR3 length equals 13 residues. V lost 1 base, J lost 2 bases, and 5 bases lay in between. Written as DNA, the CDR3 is TGTGCCAGCAGCTTAGAGGTAAACACTGAAGCTTTCTTT. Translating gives CASSLEVNTEAFF.

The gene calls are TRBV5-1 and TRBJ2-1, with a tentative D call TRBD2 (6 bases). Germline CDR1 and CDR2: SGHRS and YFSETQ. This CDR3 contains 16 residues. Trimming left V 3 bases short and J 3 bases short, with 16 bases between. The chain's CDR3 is CASSSNRDSSYNEQFF. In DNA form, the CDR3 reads TGCGCCAGCAGCTCTAACCGGGACTCGAGCTACAATGAGCAGTTCTTC.

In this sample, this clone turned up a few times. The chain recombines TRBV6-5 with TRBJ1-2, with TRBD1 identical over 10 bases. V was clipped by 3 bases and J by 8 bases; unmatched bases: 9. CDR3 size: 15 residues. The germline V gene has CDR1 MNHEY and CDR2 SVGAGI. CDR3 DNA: TGTGCCAGCAGTTATGGGACAGGGGCCTCGGGGGGCTACACCTTC. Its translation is CASSYGTGASGGYTF.

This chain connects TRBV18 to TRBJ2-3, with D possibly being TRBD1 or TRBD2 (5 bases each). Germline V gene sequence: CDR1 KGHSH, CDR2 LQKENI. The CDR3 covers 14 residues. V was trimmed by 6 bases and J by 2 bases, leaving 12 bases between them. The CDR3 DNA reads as TGTGCCAGCTCTTCTGGGACCCACACAGATACGCAGTATTTT. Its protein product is CASSSGTHTDTQYF.

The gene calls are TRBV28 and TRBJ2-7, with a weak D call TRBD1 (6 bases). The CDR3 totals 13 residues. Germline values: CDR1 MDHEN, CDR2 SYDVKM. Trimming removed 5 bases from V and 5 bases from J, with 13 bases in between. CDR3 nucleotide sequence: TGTGCCAGCAGTGGGGACAATCGAGACGAGCAGTACTTC. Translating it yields CASSGDNRDEQYF.

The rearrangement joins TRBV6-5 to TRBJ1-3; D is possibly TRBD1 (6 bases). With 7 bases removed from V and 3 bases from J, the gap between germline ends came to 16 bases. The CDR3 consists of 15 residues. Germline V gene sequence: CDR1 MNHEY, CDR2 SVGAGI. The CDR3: CASMVSEGGGNTIYF. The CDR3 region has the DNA TGTGCCAGCATGGTGAGCGAAGGGGGTGGAAACACCATATATTTT.